This record looks at one TCR beta chain sequence and its context. Its antigen is not yet known. No per-base quality is available; no much larger clone lies one base away. Collaborating institutions collected whole blood in K2EDTA tubes following their own protocols. For TCRbeta analysis, collaborator samples were shipped as frozen whole blood, as isolated PBMCs, or as DNA extracted from either sample type. The sample is drawn from a study of blood T cell repertoires in COVID-19 (dated by TCRdb to 2018 to 2020). Regarding the complete study: Samples covering the acute and convalescent phases of COVID-19 were provided by collaborators in the United States, Italy and Spain. The prospective study material was composed of cDNA or gDNA derived from T cells, B-cell-depleted T cells, or PBMCs. The dataset comprised deeply sampled blood TCRbeta repertoires from subjects exposed to, actively infected with, or recovered from COVID-19. The repertoires were made available in a free public database intended to serve as a resource for research on the immune response to SARS-CoV-2. The samples were drawn from two sources: the first 160 participants of the ongoing ImmuneRACE study, and 1,000 to 1,500 subjects contributed by 6 global collaborators. The sample metadata nearly always contained a de-identified subject ID, COVID-19 status, age in years and sex. Where available, HLA class I and class II types were taken from metadata supplied by the sample provider and were not determined by assay-based typing. Broader findings and caveats from the paper: The quantity of clinical and demographic metadata differed by source and by participant and was supplied without curation.

TCRbeta CDR3 regions were amplified from genomic DNA using the immunoSEQ Assay, a bias-controlled multiplex PCR. The authors processed their data as follows. Within the assay, amplification of reference gene primers was used to estimate how many nucleated cells each sample contained. Sequence reads were collapsed and filtered to measure the absolute abundance of every unique TCRbeta CDR3 rearrangement. For each sample, productive Simpson clonality was calculated by taking the square root of Simpson's diversity index across productive rearrangements. Here the immuneACCESS table is served through TCRdb, limited to in-frame sequences with V and J called. Missing clones are a known gap in these copies; in checked studies unresolved V genes cover under half, and the rest lacks a known reason. V and J calls and clone size are those listed in that table; D and trimming were worked out from the DNA. The sample yields about 120,000 clones; roughly nine tenths were counted once. The top ten clonotypes cover around 30% of the sample.

Trimmed from V: 3 bases; trimmed from J: 4 bases; junction bases lacking a gene match: 6. The CDR3 covers 16 residues, taking in both the cysteine and the phenylalanine. The sequence is cut down to CDR3 DNA, 48 bases in frame from base 1. Reading the germline V gene gives CDR1 KGHSH and CDR2 LQKENI. Recombination joined TRBV18 with TRBJ2-2, with 9 middle bases fitting TRBD1. The receptor was isolated from a man in his sixties or seventies with active or convalescent COVID-19. The sequencing sample was made of peripheral blood. Read as DNA, the sequence is TGTGCCAGCTCACCGCTGGGACAGGGTGTCACCGGGGAGCTGTTTTTT. Its amino acids are CASSPLGQGVTGELFF.